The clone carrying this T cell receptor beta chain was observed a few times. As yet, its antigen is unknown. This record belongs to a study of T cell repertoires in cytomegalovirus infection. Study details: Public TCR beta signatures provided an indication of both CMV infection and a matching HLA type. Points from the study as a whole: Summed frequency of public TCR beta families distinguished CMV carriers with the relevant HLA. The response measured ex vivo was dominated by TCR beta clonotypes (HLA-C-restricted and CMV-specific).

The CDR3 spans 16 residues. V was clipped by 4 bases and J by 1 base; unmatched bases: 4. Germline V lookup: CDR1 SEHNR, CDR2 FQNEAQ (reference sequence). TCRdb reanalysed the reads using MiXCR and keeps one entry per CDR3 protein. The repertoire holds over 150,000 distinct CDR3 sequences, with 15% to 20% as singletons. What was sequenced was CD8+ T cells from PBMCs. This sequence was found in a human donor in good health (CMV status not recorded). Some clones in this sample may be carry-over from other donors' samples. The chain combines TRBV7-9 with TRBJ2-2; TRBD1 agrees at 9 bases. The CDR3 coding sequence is TGTGCCAGCAGCTCGACGACAGGGGGGAACACCGGGGAGCTGTTTTTT. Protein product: CASSSTTGGNTGELFF.